This T cell receptor (beta chain) is drawn from a study of T cells after yellow fever vaccination. General study results and limits: Few clonotypes appeared in both CD4 and CD8 compartments.

TCR cDNA, made by 5'RACE template switching, carried an added universal primer site and UMIs. From the 5' RACE reads, TCRdb called clonotypes with MiXCR, one entry per CDR3 protein. The sample lists approximately 340,000 distinct CDR3 sequences; 8.7% were seen once. This CDR3 is 15 amino acids long. V lost 1 base, J lost 0 bases, and 7 bases lay in between. From germline, CDR1 is LGHNA and CDR2 YNFKEQ. This clonotype has a handful of counts. What it binds is not known. The source material was PBMCs, sampled on the day of the first yellow fever vaccination. This receptor was identified in a man between 18 and 29 years old who received the YFV17D yellow fever vaccine. V gene TRBV4-2 combines with J gene TRBJ2-1; D is unresolved. The CDR3 nucleotides read TGTGCCAGCAGCCAAGGCCTAAGCTCCTACAATGAGCAGTTCTTC. Translated, it gives CASSQGLSSYNEQFF.